This TCR beta chain was documented in a study of vaccination effects on CD4 cells after COVID-19. Concerning this clone itself: Antigen unknown.

Isolating CD4+ T cells followed approximately 9 days of culture. Participants each got two BNT162b2 or mRNA-1273 vaccine doses. Sequencing was performed with immunoSEQ multiplex PCR; in TCRdb, only in-frame clones are kept and a portion is missing. The sample holds around 47,000 clones, 55% to 85% seen once. The source was CD4+ T cells from PBMCs cultured without peptide, collected after COVID-19 vaccination. The clonotype was recovered from a human donor who received a COVID-19 vaccine.

CDR3 residues: CASSIFPGTGSYEQYF. Here the CDR3 DNA reads TGCGCCAGCAGCATCTTCCCGGGGACAGGGTCCTACGAGCAGTACTTC. This chain uses TRBV10-2 with TRBJ2-7, with TRBD1 matching over 9 bases. The CDR3 runs 16 residues. With 6 bases clipped from V and 1 base from J, the junction kept 10 bases outside the gene matches. Germline CDR1 and CDR2: WSHSY and SAAADI.